This T cell receptor (beta chain) was profiled in a study of metastatic and nonmetastatic thyroid tumors. Turning to the study itself: Thyroid patients, malignant and benign, had repertoires compared across blood and tumor or nodule tissue.

All patients reached thyroid surgery having received no treatment beforehand. Findings and caveats of the study: Within blood and tumor, benign nodules reportedly had significantly lower TCR beta diversity than malignant thyroid tumors did.

The CDR3 is 14 residues long. Germline CDR1 MNHNS, CDR2 SASEGT. J lost 5 bases, V lost 5 bases, and 9 bases had no gene match. This clone was detected ten times or more. What it binds is unknown. Study processing details: To classify distant metastasis in papillary thyroid cancer, a model was built from CDR3 differences across clinicopathological groups. TCRdb reprocessed the PCR reads using MiXCR. None of the V and J calls come from the authors' own analysis; TCRdb made them. The sample lists tens of thousands of clones, around a sixth occurring once. The sequence derives from a female donor with papillary thyroid cancer or a benign thyroid nodule (not recorded which). Some clones in this sample may be carry-over from other donors' samples. The source material was blood. This chain uses TRBV6-1 with TRBJ2-7; the match to TRBD2 covers 7 bases. CDR3 protein: CASSSHLAENEQYF. The CDR3 coding sequence is TGTGCCAGCAGTTCACACCTAGCGGAAAACGAGCAGTACTTC.